The 26 T cell receptor beta chains in this list originate from one sample, sequenced in a study of CD8 T cells in ankylosing spondylitis. From the 5' RACE reads, TCRdb called clonotypes with MiXCR, one entry per CDR3 protein. The sample gives 250,000 to 400,000 distinct CDR3 sequences, roughly 12% of which show up once; about a tenth is in the top ten. Specimen: blood, either unsorted or a sorted T cell fraction (not recorded which). Receptor source: a female donor with ankylosing spondylitis or in good health (not recorded which).

This clonotype was seen at least ten times. The chain combines TRBV5-1 with TRBJ2-1, with TRBD2 matching over 9 bases. In germline, CDR1 is SGHRS, CDR2 YFSETQ. This CDR3 is 17 amino acids long. V lost 2 bases, J lost 4 bases, and 10 bases stayed unmatched. The CDR3 coding sequence is TGCGCCAGCAGCTTACTCCCGCGGGGGGGTTTATACAATGAGCAGTTCTTC. It specifies CASSLLPRGGLYNEQFF.

This clonotype showed up many times. This sequence joins TRBV6-5 and TRBJ1-1; tentative D call: TRBD1 (5 bases). Deletions cut 2 bases from V and 0 bases from J, with 13 bases between. CDR3 length: 16 amino acids. Per the germline V gene, CDR1 is MNHEY and CDR2 is SVGAGI. CDR3 sequence: CASSYQSGGLNTEAFF. CDR3 bases: TGTGCCAGCAGTTACCAGTCGGGGGGTTTGAACACTGAAGCTTTCTTT.

This CDR3 reads CASSIPGNTEAFF. CDR3 DNA: TGTGCCAGCAGCATACCCGGGAACACTGAAGCTTTCTTT. The chain is built from TRBV12-3 or TRBV12-4 and TRBJ1-1, with D unclear. V lost 6 bases to trimming and J lost 1 base, with 9 bases between them. This CDR3 region has 13 residues.

This chain links TRBV5-1 with TRBJ2-7; D is undetermined. The CDR3 is 15 residues long. Between the trimmed V and J ends, which lost 3 bases and 1 base, there was a span of 14 bases. CDR1 and CDR2 from the germline V gene are SGHRS and YFSETQ. DNA of the CDR3: TGCGCCAGCAGCTCGGGCCAGATTTTTTCCTACGAGCAGTACTTC. Its translation: CASSSGQIFSYEQYF.

The sample holds a few counts of this clonotype. The V call is TRBV27, the J call TRBJ2-7; D is ambiguous. This CDR3 comprises 13 residues. The ends were cut back, 1 base at V and 1 base at J, with 5 bases in the middle. CDR1 and CDR2 from the germline V gene are MNHEY and SMNVEV (reference sequence). CDR3 coding DNA: TGTGCCAGCAGTTTATTCTTTTCCTACGAGCAGTACTTC. Residues: CASSLFFSYEQYF.

The table lists this clonotype with many counts. The chain links TRBV3-1 to TRBJ1-2; D is unclear. Germline V gives CDR1 LGHDT, CDR2 YNNKEL (reference sequence). The CDR3 spans 12 residues. With 3 bases removed from V and 5 bases from J, the gap between germline ends came to 7 bases. The CDR3 region has the DNA TGTGCCAGCAGCCAGACGGCATATGGCTACACCTTC. It codes for CASSQTAYGYTF.

This clonotype appeared many times. V usage is TRBV9 and J usage is TRBJ2-2, with 9 bases aligning to TRBD1. Germline V gene lookup returns CDR1 SGDLS and CDR2 YYNGEE. There are 16 residues in the CDR3. J gave up 1 base and V 5 bases, and 6 bases lay outside the gene matches. In DNA, the CDR3 is TGTGCCAGCAGGGCCGGGACAGGGTGGAACACCGGGGAGCTGTTTTTT. The encoded protein is CASRAGTGWNTGELFF.

There are many counts of this clonotype. The chain uses TRBV20-1 and TRBJ2-7, with 11 bases lining up with TRBD2. V gave up 3 bases and J gave up 6 bases; unmatched junction bases: 7. In germline, CDR1 is DFQATT, CDR2 SNEGSKA (reference sequence). The CDR3 is 14 residues long. DNA for the CDR3: TGCAGTGCTAGGGTGACTAGCGGGAAAAGCGAGCAGTACTTC. Translation gives CSARVTSGKSEQYF.

This clonotype was observed at least ten times. The rearrangement joins TRBV20-1 to TRBJ2-4; D is undetermined. Germline V CDR1 and CDR2: DFQATT, SNEGSKA (reference sequence). This CDR3 contains 15 residues. The V end lost 6 bases, the J end lost 6 bases, and 21 bases lay between the germline ends. CDR3 DNA sequence: TGCAGTGCCCCGAGTGAAGGAAGCTGGGGAAACATTCAGTACTTC. This translates into CSAPSEGSWGNIQYF.

The chain carries TRBV5-1 and TRBJ2-7, with 7 positions matching TRBD1. Trimming at V came to 6 bases and at J to 3 bases, leaving 18 bases not matched to a gene. This CDR3 is 17 amino acids long. Germline loops: CDR1 SGHRS, CDR2 YFSETQ. CDR3 coding DNA: TGCGCCAGCACCTCTCCCCTGTTACCGGGACAGCTCTACGAGCAGTACTTC. It translates to CASTSPLLPGQLYEQYF.

This clonotype was counted at least ten times. The CDR3 sequence: CASSQQGNTEAFF. The CDR3 nucleotides read TGTGCCAGCAGCCAACAGGGGAACACTGAAGCTTTCTTT. The gene calls are TRBV11-2 and TRBJ1-1; tentative D call: TRBD1 (6 bases). V shed 5 bases and J shed 1 base, with 8 bases lying between them. The CDR3 consists of 13 residues. Germline V gene lookup returns CDR1 SGHAT and CDR2 FQNNGV.

This clonotype was counted at least ten times. A junction boundary mismatches the germline segment, possibly from a read error. The V gene is TRBV20-1, the J gene TRBJ2-2; D remains unclear. CDR1 is DFQATT, CDR2 SNEGSKA, per germline (reference sequence). The CDR3 length is 12 residues. The CDR3 DNA reads TGCAGTGCTGGAGACGTTACCGGGGAGCTGTTTTTT. Its protein product is CSAGDVTGELFF.

There are many counts of this clonotype. The V and J genes are TRBV11-2 and TRBJ2-7, with TRBD2 identical over 11 bases. CDR1 and CDR2 from the germline V gene are SGHAT and FQNNGV. The V gene end was trimmed by 2 bases and the J gene end by 2 bases; junction bases not matched to a gene: 11. The CDR3 is 18 residues long. CDR3 residues: CASSLKLAGAIIPYEQYF. In DNA form, the CDR3 reads TGTGCCAGCAGCTTAAAACTAGCGGGAGCAATAATCCCCTACGAGCAGTACTTC.

The sample holds many counts of this clonotype. The rearrangement links TRBV14 to TRBJ2-3, with TRBD1 matching 9 bases. The germline gives CDR1 SGHDN, CDR2 FVKESK. This CDR3 has 16 residues. J gave up 2 bases and V 3 bases, and 6 bases lay outside the gene matches. DNA of the CDR3: TGTGCCAGCAGCCATATAGGGACAGGGTTCACAGATACGCAGTATTTT. Amino acids: CASSHIGTGFTDTQYF.

This clonotype was seen a handful of times. This chain joins TRBV6-5 and TRBJ1-5; no definite D call. CDR3 size: 15 residues. The ends were cut back, 0 bases at V and 1 base at J, with 7 bases in the middle. The germline gives CDR1 MNHEY, CDR2 SVGAGI. The DNA of the CDR3 is TGTGCCAGCAGTTACTCGAGGGTCAGCAATCAGCCCCAGCATTTT. It yields the protein CASSYSRVSNQPQHF.

This clonotype was recorded many times. This chain joins TRBV6-1 and TRBJ1-4; D gene ambiguous. V lost 7 bases to trimming and J lost 3 bases, with 12 bases between them. Germline V gives CDR1 MNHNS, CDR2 SASEGT. This CDR3 contains 14 residues. For the CDR3, the DNA is TGTGCCAGCACCGGTACCAGACCTAATGAAAAACTGTTTTTT. Protein: CASTGTRPNEKLFF.

The chain is built from TRBV18 and TRBJ2-5; D is undetermined. The ends were cut back, 0 bases at V and 3 bases at J, with 8 bases in the middle. This CDR3 has 14 amino acids. Germline-derived CDR1 and CDR2 are KGHSH and LQKENI. The CDR3 DNA follows: TGTGCCAGCTCACCACCGTGGGCCGAAGAGACCCAGTACTTC. Translating gives CASSPPWAEETQYF.

In its sample, this clonotype was seen many times. The V call is TRBV5-1, the J call TRBJ2-5; 7 nucleotides line up with TRBD1. V shed 4 bases and J 2 bases; nucleotides not matched to a gene: 11. The length of the CDR3 is 16 residues. The germline V gene has CDR1 SGHRS and CDR2 YFSETQ. CDR3 sequence reads: CASSRDKGAIQETQYF. DNA for the CDR3: TGCGCCAGCAGCCGTGACAAGGGGGCGATTCAAGAGACCCAGTACTTC.

In this sample, this clonotype turned up many times. The rearrangement joins TRBV5-1 to TRBJ1-2; 9 bases map to TRBD1. Germline CDR1 is SGHRS and CDR2 is YFSETQ. This CDR3 contains 13 residues. V lost 8 bases to trimming and J lost 3 bases; unmatched junction nucleotides: 5. This CDR3 reads CASRRDRDYGYTF. CDR3 in DNA: TGCGCCAGTCGCCGGGACAGGGACTATGGCTACACCTTC.

This clonotype appeared a few times. V is TRBV20-1 and J is TRBJ2-3; a weak D match, TRBD2 (6 bases). Trimming took 6 bases from V and 0 from J, leaving 13 bases between them. The CDR3 is 14 amino acids. Germline V lookup: CDR1 DFQATT, CDR2 SNEGSKA (reference sequence). This chain's CDR3 is CSAPPLASTDTQYF. The CDR3, as DNA: TGCAGTGCCCCCCCCCTAGCGAGCACAGATACGCAGTATTTT.

Remarks on this clonotype: This sequence may be a read error, since a much larger clone differs from it by one base. The chain employs TRBV24-1 and TRBJ2-3, with TRBD2 matching 7 bases. J gave up 1 base and V 5 bases, and 11 bases lay outside the gene matches. This CDR3 has 17 residues. Per germline, CDR1 KGHDR and CDR2 SFDVKD. The CDR3 sequence: CATSGGLVGERTDTQYF. The CDR3 bases are TGTGCCACCAGTGGCGGACTAGTGGGAGAACGCACAGATACGCAGTATTTT.

V usage is TRBV29-1 and J usage is TRBJ2-7; maybe TRBD1 (6 bases). This CDR3 has 16 amino acids. Between the trimmed V and J ends, which lost 5 bases and 0 bases, there was a span of 20 bases. Looked up from germline, CDR1 is SQVTM and CDR2 is ANQGSEA. CDR3: CSVRTVGDNYSYEQYF. The CDR3 region has the DNA TGCAGCGTTCGGACGGTTGGGGACAACTACTCCTACGAGCAGTACTTC.

This clonotype was observed a few times. This chain connects TRBV20-1 to TRBJ2-7; 9 bases align to TRBD2. This CDR3 contains 14 residues. J was trimmed by 4 bases and V by 4 bases; bases with no gene match: 8. Germline V lookup: CDR1 DFQATT, CDR2 SNEGSKA (reference sequence). Here the CDR3 DNA reads TGCAGTGCTACGAAAGCGGGAGGCAATTACGAGCAGTACTTC. Translated, it gives CSATKAGGNYEQYF.

The chain recombines TRBV12-3 or TRBV12-4 with TRBJ2-2; a possible D gene is TRBD1 (6 bases). Trimming removed 6 bases from V and 3 bases from J, with 14 bases in between. The CDR3 contains 15 residues. The chain's CDR3 is CASSPGTSHTGELFF. CDR3 in DNA: TGTGCCAGCAGCCCAGGGACATCTCACACCGGGGAGCTGTTTTTT.

This clonotype was recorded many times. The gene calls are TRBV5-6 and TRBJ1-1, with D unresolved. This CDR3 contains 14 residues. Between the trimmed V and J ends, which lost 4 bases and 1 base, there was a span of 11 bases. Germline V CDR1 and CDR2: SGHDT, YYEEEE. Here the CDR3 DNA reads TGTGCCAGCAGCCGAGGAAGGGCGAACACTGAAGCTTTCTTT. It translates to CASSRGRANTEAFF.

This chain links TRBV16 with TRBJ2-7; tentatively, D is TRBD2 (5 bases). CDR3 length: 11 residues. Per the germline V gene, CDR1 is KGHSY and CDR2 is FQNENV. Trimming removed 6 bases at V and 5 bases at J, with 8 bases between. CDR3 region: CASSPGDEQYF. The CDR3 bases are TGTGCCAGCAGTCCCGGGGACGAGCAGTACTTC. The variable domain in full, with the rest retrieved from reference TRBV16 and TRBJ2-7, is GEEVAQTPKHLVRGEGQKAKLYCAPIKGHSYVFWYQQVLKNEFKFLISFQNENVFDETGMPKERFSAKCLPNSPCSLEIQATKLEDSAVYFCASSPGDEQYFGPGTRLTVT.